Below are 8 T cell receptor beta chains sequenced from a single sample in a study of neoadjuvant anti-PD-1 for oral cavity cancer. TCRdb keeps only in-frame clones here, not all; method: immunoSEQ multiplex PCR. The profile shows 60,000 to 75,000 clones, approximately 80% of them singletons. This sample comprised PBMCs, obtained before nivolumab (anti-PD-1) treatment. These receptors were taken from a person aged 40 to 85 with oral cavity squamous cell carcinoma.

This chain uses TRBV5-1 with TRBJ2-7, with 11 bases fitting TRBD1. Germline loops: CDR1 SGHRS, CDR2 YFSETQ. The CDR3 is made up of 15 amino acids. The junction had 5 bases not matched to a gene; V was cut back by 3 bases and J by 3 bases. The CDR3 here is CASSSGTGGIYEQYF. CDR3 bases: TGCGCCAGCAGCTCCGGGACAGGGGGAATCTACGAGCAGTACTTC. Complete variable domain (other parts from reference TRBV5-1 and TRBJ2-7): KAGVTQTPRYLIKTRGQQVTLSCSPISGHRSVSWYQQTPGQGLQFLFEYFSETQRNKGNFPGRFSGRQFSNSRSEMNVSTLELGDSALYLCASSSGTGGIYEQYFGPGTRLTVT.

This sequence joins TRBV9 and TRBJ2-7; D not certain. Per the germline V gene, CDR1 is SGDLS and CDR2 is YYNGEE. Trimming took 3 bases from V and 4 from J, leaving 11 bases between them. There are 13 residues in the CDR3. For the CDR3, the DNA is TGTGCCAGCAGCGCAGAGGTGGGGTACGAGCAGTACTTC. It codes for CASSAEVGYEQYF.

In this sample, this clone turned up once. This chain joins TRBV6-5 and TRBJ2-1; 9 positions match TRBD1. This CDR3 region has 14 residues. The V gene end was trimmed by 6 bases and the J gene end by 8 bases; junction bases not matched to a gene: 8. Germline CDR1 and CDR2: MNHEY and SVGAGI. CDR3 coding DNA: TGTGCCAGCAGGGGACAGGGTAGAGCGCATGAGCAGTTCTTC. Protein sequence: CASRGQGRAHEQFF.

The gene calls are TRBV18 and TRBJ1-2; perhaps TRBD1 as D (5 bases). Germline CDR1 is KGHSH and CDR2 is LQKENI. This CDR3 is 15 amino acids long. V was pared by 0 bases and J by 4 bases, with 12 bases between. The DNA for the CDR3 is TGTGCCAGCTCACCACCGGTTCCAGGGTTCTATGGCTACACCTTC. Its translation is CASSPPVPGFYGYTF.

The chain is built from TRBV14 and TRBJ1-1, with D perhaps TRBD1 (6 bases). CDR1 and CDR2 (germline): SGHDN, FVKESK. The CDR3 loop spans 13 amino acids. The V gene lost 7 bases and the J gene lost 0 bases, with 9 bases spanning the gap. As DNA, the CDR3 is TGTGCCAGCACCCGGACAGTGAACACTGAAGCTTTCTTT. Amino acid sequence: CASTRTVNTEAFF. Based on the CDR3 plus reference TRBV14 and TRBJ1-1, the full variable domain is EAGVTQFPSHSVIEKGQTVTLRCDPISGHDNLYWYRRVMGKEIKFLLHFVKESKQDESGMPNNRFLAERTGGTYSTLKVQPAELEDSGVYFCASTRTVNTEAFFGQGTRLTVV.

The rearrangement links TRBV19 to TRBJ2-1; D is possibly TRBD2 (6 bases). The CDR3 contains 14 residues. V was shortened by 5 bases and J by 4 bases, with 12 bases between the two germline ends. Germline V gene lookup returns CDR1 LNHDA and CDR2 SQIVND (reference sequence). CDR3 loop: CASSLAGTYNEQFF. The CDR3, as DNA: TGTGCCAGTAGTCTAGCCGGGACTTACAATGAGCAGTTCTTC.

The chain couples TRBV30 to TRBJ1-3, with D tentatively TRBD1 (5 bases). The CDR3 consists of 15 residues. V was trimmed by 0 bases and J by 0 bases, leaving 9 bases between them. The germline V gene encodes CDR1 GTSNPN and CDR2 SVGIG (reference sequence). CDR3 DNA sequence: TGTGCCTGGAGTGTGGGGCAGGGCTCTGGAAACACCATATATTTT. This sequence encodes CAWSVGQGSGNTIYF.

The rearrangement joins TRBV6-1 to TRBJ2-2, with unresolved D. The V end lost 3 bases, the J end lost 5 bases, and 19 bases lay between the germline ends. There are 17 residues in the CDR3. CDR1 and CDR2 (germline): MNHNS, SASEGT. The CDR3 spells CASSEAIPLLPTGELFF. The CDR3, as DNA: TGTGCCAGCAGTGAGGCGATCCCCTTACTTCCAACCGGGGAGCTGTTTTTT.